This TCR beta chain originates from a study of blood T cells in healthy people across ages. Study-wide findings and caveats: Without sorted subsets, naive and antigen-experienced compartments could not be conclusively compared. Donor CMV infection status was unknown, possibly confounding age-related changes in expanded clonotypes.

This clonotype was picked up a small number of times. Antigen unknown. CDR1 and CDR2 from the germline V gene are DFQATT and SNEGSKA (reference sequence). The CDR3 consists of 17 residues. The authors ran a second PCR of about 7 to 11 cycles using a sample-barcoded 5' primer and a J-beta primer mix. Every cDNA molecule bore a tag from a template-switch adaptor containing 12 random nucleotides. One entry per CDR3 protein results from TCRdb running MiXCR on the 5' RACE reads. The sample lists around 520,000 distinct CDR3 sequences; over 25% were seen once. Another study also made use of these data, one on T cells of mothers and their children. From that second work: Overlap measured in related mother-child pairs was slightly, non-significantly higher than in unrelated pairs.

The clonotype originates from a boy aged 2-9 years in good health. The gene calls are TRBV20-1 and TRBJ2-5; 9 bases agree with TRBD2. The DNA end lines up better with TRBJ2-1; the J call may be wrong. The sample consisted of blood. As DNA, the CDR3 is TGCAGTGCTAGAGCTCCTAGCGGGACTCTGAACTACAATGAGCAGTTCTTC. Amino acid sequence: CSARAPSGTLNYNEQFF.